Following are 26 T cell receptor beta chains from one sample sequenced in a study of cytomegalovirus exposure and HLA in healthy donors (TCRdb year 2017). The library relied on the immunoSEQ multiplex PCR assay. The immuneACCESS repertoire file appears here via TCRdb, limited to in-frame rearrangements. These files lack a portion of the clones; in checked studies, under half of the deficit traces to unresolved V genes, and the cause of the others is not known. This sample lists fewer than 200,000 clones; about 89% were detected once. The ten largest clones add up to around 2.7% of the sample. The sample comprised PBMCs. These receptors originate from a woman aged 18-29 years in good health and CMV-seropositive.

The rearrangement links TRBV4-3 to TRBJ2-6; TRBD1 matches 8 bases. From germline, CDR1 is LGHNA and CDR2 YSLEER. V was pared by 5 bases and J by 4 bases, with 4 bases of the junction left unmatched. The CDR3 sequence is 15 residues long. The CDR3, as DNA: TGCGCCAGCAGCGGGACAGGCTTCGGGGCCAACGTCCTGACTTTC. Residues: CASSGTGFGANVLTF.

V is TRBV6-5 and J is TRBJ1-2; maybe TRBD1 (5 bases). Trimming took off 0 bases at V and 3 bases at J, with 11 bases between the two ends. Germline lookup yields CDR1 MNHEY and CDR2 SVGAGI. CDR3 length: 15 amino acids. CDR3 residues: CASSYSGGRDYGYTF. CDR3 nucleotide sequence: TGTGCCAGCAGTTACTCGGGCGGCAGGGACTATGGCTACACCTTC.

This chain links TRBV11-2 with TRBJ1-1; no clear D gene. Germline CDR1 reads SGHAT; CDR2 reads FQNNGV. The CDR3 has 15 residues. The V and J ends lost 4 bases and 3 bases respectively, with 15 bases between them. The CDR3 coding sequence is TGTGCCAGCAGCTCGCCGGACGGGAGGGACACTGAAGCTTTCTTT. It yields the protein CASSSPDGRDTEAFF.

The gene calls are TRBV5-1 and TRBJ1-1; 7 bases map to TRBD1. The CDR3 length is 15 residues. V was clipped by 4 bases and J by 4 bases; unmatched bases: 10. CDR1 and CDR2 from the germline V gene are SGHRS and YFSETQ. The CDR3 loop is CASSRSGTVSTEAFF. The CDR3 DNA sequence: TGCGCCAGCAGCCGCTCCGGGACAGTGAGCACTGAAGCTTTCTTT.

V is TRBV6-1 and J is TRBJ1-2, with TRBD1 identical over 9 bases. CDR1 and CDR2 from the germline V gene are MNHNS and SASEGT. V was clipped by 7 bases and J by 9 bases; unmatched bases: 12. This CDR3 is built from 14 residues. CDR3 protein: CASTHRTGERSYTF. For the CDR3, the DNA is TGTGCCAGCACCCATAGGACAGGGGAGAGGAGCTACACCTTC.

The CDR3 sequence is CASSERAPNAGSYEQYF. The CDR3 DNA reads TGTGCCAGCAGTGAAAGGGCACCCAACGCGGGTTCCTACGAGCAGTACTTC. The V gene is TRBV2, the J gene TRBJ2-7; TRBD2 might be the D (5 bases). V was shortened by 2 bases and J by 1 base, with 18 bases between the two germline ends. Per the germline V gene, CDR1 is SNHLY and CDR2 is FYNNEI. The CDR3 extends over 17 amino acids.

CDR3 coding DNA: TGTGCCAGCAGCTTCCTTATACTAGCGGGGTTTGACACCGGGGAGCTGTTTTTT. Encoded protein: CASSFLILAGFDTGELFF. The chain has TRBV2 and TRBJ2-2; 10 bases agree with TRBD2. This CDR3 is 18 amino acids long. With 6 bases clipped from V and 3 bases from J, the junction kept 13 bases outside the gene matches. Germline V lookup: CDR1 SNHLY, CDR2 FYNNEI.

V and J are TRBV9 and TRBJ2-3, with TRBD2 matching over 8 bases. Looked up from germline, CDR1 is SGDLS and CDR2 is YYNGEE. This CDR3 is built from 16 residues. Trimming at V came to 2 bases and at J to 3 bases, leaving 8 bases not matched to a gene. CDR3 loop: CASSVHPGGRTDTQYF. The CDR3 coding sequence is TGTGCCAGCAGCGTTCATCCGGGAGGGAGGACAGATACGCAGTATTTT.

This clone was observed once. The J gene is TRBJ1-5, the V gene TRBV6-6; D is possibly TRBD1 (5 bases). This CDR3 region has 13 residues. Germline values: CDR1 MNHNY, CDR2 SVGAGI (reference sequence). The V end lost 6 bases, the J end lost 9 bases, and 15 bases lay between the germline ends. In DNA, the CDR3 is TGTGCCAGCAGCCCGAAGTGGCAGGGGCCCCAGCATTTT. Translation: CASSPKWQGPQHF.

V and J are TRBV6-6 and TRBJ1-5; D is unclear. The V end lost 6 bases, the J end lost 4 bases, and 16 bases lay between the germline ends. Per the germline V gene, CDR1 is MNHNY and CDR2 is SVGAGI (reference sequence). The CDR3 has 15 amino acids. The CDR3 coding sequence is TGTGCCAGCAGCCCCCCTTGGACGGGGAATCAGCCCCAGCATTTT. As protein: CASSPPWTGNQPQHF.

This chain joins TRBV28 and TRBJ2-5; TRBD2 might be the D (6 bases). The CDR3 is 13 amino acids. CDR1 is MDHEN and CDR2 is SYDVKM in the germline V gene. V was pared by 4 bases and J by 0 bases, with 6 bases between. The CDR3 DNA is TGTGCCAGCAGTTGGGGGGACCAAGAGACCCAGTACTTC. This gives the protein CASSWGDQETQYF.

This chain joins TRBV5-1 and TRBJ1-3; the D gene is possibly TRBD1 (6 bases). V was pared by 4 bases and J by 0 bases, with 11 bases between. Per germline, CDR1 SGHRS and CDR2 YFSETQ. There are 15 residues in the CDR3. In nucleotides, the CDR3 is TGCGCCAGCAGCGCCGGACAGAACTCTGGAAACACCATATATTTT. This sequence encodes CASSAGQNSGNTIYF. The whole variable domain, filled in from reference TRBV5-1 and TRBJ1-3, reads KAGVTQTPRYLIKTRGQQVTLSCSPISGHRSVSWYQQTPGQGLQFLFEYFSETQRNKGNFPGRFSGRQFSNSRSEMNVSTLELGDSALYLCASSAGQNSGNTIYFGEGSWLTVV.

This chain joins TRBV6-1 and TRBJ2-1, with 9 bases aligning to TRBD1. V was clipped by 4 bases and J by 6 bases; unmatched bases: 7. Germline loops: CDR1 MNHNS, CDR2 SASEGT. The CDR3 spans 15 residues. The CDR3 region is CASSGRDRDSNEQFF. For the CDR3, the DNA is TGTGCCAGCAGTGGCCGGGACAGGGATAGCAATGAGCAGTTCTTC.

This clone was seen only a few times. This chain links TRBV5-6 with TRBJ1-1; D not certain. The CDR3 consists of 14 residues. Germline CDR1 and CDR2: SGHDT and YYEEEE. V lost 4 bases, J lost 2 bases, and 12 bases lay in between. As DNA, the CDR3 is TGTGCCAGCAGCCCCCTCACCGGTAACACTGAAGCTTTCTTT. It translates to CASSPLTGNTEAFF.

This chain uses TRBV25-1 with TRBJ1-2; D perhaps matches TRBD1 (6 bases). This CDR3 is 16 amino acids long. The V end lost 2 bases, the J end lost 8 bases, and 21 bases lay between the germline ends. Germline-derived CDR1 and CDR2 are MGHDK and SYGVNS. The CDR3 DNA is TGTGCCAGCAGTGAAATGGGGGCCCCGGCCAGGAGAGGCTACACCTTC. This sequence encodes CASSEMGAPARRGYTF.

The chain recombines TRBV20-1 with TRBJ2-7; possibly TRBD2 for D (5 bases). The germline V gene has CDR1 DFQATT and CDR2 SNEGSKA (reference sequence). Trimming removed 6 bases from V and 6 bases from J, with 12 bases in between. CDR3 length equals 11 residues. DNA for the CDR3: TGCAGTGCACGTACTAGAAGCGAGCAGTACTTC. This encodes CSARTRSEQYF.

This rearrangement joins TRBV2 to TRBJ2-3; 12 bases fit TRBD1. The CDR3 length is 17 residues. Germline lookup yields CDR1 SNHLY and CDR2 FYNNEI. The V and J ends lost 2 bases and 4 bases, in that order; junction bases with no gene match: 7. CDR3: CASSEWRGTGGADTQYF. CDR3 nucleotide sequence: TGTGCCAGCAGTGAATGGAGGGGGACAGGGGGCGCAGATACGCAGTATTTT.

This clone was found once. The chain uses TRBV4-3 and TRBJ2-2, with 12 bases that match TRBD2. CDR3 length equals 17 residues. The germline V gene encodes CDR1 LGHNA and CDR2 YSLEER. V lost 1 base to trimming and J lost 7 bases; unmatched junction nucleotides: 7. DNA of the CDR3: TGCGCCAGCAGCCAAGGGGTGCTAGCGGGAGGGGTCGGGGAGCTGTTTTTT. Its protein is CASSQGVLAGGVGELFF.

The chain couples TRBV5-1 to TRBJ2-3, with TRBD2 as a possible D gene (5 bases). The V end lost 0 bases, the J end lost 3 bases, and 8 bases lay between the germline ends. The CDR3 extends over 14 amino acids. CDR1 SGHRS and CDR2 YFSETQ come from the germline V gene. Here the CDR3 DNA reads TGCGCCAGCAGCTTGGCCGGCGGGACAGATACGCAGTATTTT. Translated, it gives CASSLAGGTDTQYF.

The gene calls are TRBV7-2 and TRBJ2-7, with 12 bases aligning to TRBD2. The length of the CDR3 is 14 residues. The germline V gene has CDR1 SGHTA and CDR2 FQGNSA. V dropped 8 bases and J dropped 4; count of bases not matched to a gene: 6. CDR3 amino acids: CASWEGLAGYEQYF. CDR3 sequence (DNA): TGTGCCAGCTGGGAAGGACTAGCGGGATACGAGCAGTACTTC.

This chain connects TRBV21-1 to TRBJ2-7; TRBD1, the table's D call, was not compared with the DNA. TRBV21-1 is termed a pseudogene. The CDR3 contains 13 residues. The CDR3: CASSKDQGTRQYF. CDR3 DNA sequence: TGTGCCAGCAGCAAAGATCAAGGGACAAGGCAGTACTTC.

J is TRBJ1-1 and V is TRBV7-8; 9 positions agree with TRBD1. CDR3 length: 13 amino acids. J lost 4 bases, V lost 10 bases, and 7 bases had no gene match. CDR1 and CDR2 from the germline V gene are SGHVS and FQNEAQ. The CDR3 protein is CATVPGQGTEAFF. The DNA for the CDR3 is TGTGCCACCGTACCGGGACAGGGCACTGAAGCTTTCTTT.

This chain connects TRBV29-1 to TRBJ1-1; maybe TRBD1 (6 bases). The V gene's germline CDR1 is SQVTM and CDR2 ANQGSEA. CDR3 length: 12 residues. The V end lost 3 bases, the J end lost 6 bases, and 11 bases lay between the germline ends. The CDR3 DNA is TGCAGCGTTGACAACAGGGTGGCTGAAGCTTTCTTT. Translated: CSVDNRVAEAFF.

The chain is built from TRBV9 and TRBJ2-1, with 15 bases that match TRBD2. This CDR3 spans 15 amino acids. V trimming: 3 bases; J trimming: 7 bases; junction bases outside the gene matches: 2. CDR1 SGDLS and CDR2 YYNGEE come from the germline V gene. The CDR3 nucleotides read TGTGCCAGCAGCGCCGGGACTAGCGGGGGGAATGAGCAGTTCTTC. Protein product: CASSAGTSGGNEQFF.

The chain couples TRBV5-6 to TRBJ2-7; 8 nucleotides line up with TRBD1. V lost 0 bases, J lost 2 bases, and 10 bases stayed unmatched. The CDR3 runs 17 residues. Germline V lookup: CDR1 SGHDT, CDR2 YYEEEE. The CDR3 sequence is CASSLALGQGHPYEQYF. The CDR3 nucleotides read TGTGCCAGCAGCTTGGCGTTAGGACAGGGTCATCCCTACGAGCAGTACTTC.

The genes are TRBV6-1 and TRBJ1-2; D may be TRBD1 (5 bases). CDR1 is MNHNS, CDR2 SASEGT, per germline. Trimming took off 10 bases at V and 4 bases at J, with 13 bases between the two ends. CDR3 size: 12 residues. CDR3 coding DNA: TGTGCCATCCCGACAGTTCCCTATGGCTACACCTTC. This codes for CAIPTVPYGYTF.